This T cell receptor beta chain stems from a study of immune heterogeneity within non-small cell lung tumors (dated by TCRdb to 2016 to 2018). General notes on the study: By histology, a few squamous cell carcinomas, nine to ten non-squamous carcinomas and 1 tumor not otherwise specified were included. To examine intratumoral immune heterogeneity, the study used whole-exome sequencing, RNA-seq and TCR beta repertoire sequencing on multiple spatially distinct regions of each NSCLC tumor. Binding of neoantigens to the HLA alleles of each patient was predicted with netMHCpan-3.0 for mutant peptides of 8 to 11 amino acids. TCR repertoire analysis included 57 tumor loci from about 15 patients, whereas transcriptome data included only 40 to 45 loci from 12 patients.

The TCR beta CDR3 region was amplified with a multiplex PCR system, in which a first round of about 10 cycles was run using 32 V-gene forward and 13 J-gene reverse primers. A QIAGEN Multiplex PCR Kit was used for first-round PCR, and the primer sequences were filed in Chinese patent CN105087789A. Illumina universal primers were added in a second PCR round performed with the Phusion High-Fidelity PCR Kit. TCR libraries were paired-end sequenced at 151 bp read length on the Illumina HiSeq X Ten platform. On the study's bioinformatics: Reads without multiplex PCR primers were removed using Cutadapt, read pairs were merged using PEAR, and CDR3 regions were called using MiXCR with default settings. Shannon entropy measured repertoire diversity, and clonality was calculated as one minus the Shannon entropy divided by the ln of the count of productive unique sequences. Dominant or high-frequency T-cell clones were defined as clonotypes at frequencies of at least 0.5%. TCRdb cleaned the public reads at Q25 with fastp, built clones with MiXCR and kept in-frame beta chains. Here each entry gathers all rows of one CDR3 protein and keeps the most common genes and DNA. It is TCRdb's table, rather than the study itself, that gives the V and J calls and clone size. The sample profile shows about 15,000 distinct CDR3 sequences; around 27% of them were found once. The biggest ten clones account for roughly 4% of the sample.

Points the paper makes about the study in general: High-frequency TCR beta clonotypes were largely distinct between individual patients. Local tumor mutational burden and local T-cell repertoire clonality had a statistically significant but moderate positive correlation (R around 0.35). Within a patient, the same dominant CDR3B clonotypes appeared at multiple loci, but different tumor locations also contained unique high-frequency clones.

The TCR template was genomic DNA extracted from bulk tumor tissue, and approximately 600 ng of gDNA was amplified for each sample. Multiple biopsies per primary tumor were taken during surgery, spaced as far apart as possible within the tumor mass. The study cohort was described as untreated and was composed of newly diagnosed NSCLC cases undergoing curative surgery. The samples came from under 17 patients with newly diagnosed non-small cell lung cancer who were having surgery intended to be curative. A couple of independent pathologists reviewed the resected tumor masses. Only DNA and RNA samples of high quality went on to sequencing. This clonotype was counted only a few times. Its binding antigen is unknown. Base qualities are not provided; no much larger clone lies one nucleotide away. V and J are truncated by 4 bases and 0 bases respectively, leaving an intervening sequence of 7 bases. Inclusive of the bounding cysteine and phenylalanine, the CDR3 is 14 residues long. The only DNA kept is the CDR3, 42 bases in frame from the first base. As encoded in the germline V gene, CDR1 is MGHDK while CDR2 is SYGVNS.

This TCR was recovered from a man aged 35 to 55 with non-small cell lung cancer. Source material: lung tumor tissue. The sequence joins TRBV25-1 to TRBJ1-5; the D gene remains uncertain. The nucleotide sequence is TGTGCCAGCAGTGGGCAAAATAGCAATCAGCCCCAGCATTTT. Protein translation: CASSGQNSNQPQHF.